The sequence of this T cell receptor (beta chain) was determined in a study of beta chain features in type 1 diabetes. Overall study results and limits: Among patients with Type 1 diabetes, TCRB CDR3s were moderately but significantly shorter in every one of the four CD4+ subsets. Any HLA-type effect on TCRB rearrangement remained unresolved here.

Germline CDR1 MDHEN, CDR2 SYDVKM. The CDR3 has 12 residues. V shed 6 bases and J shed 4 bases, with 9 bases lying between them. As every portion of the isolated RNA was reverse transcribed, the sequencing read expressed TCRB transcripts. Produced via immunoSEQ multiplex PCR; TCRdb's table is partial and in-frame only. The sample consists of 150,000 to 190,000 clones, 10% of them appearing once. A note on this clone: Its antigen is currently unknown.

The TCR was taken from a man younger than 45 with type 1 diabetes. The sequencing input was central memory CD4+ T cells from blood. The chain carries TRBV28 and TRBJ1-2, with D unresolved. The CDR3 here is CASSQNTYGYTF. The CDR3 DNA is TGTGCCAGCAGCCAAAACACCTATGGCTACACCTTC.